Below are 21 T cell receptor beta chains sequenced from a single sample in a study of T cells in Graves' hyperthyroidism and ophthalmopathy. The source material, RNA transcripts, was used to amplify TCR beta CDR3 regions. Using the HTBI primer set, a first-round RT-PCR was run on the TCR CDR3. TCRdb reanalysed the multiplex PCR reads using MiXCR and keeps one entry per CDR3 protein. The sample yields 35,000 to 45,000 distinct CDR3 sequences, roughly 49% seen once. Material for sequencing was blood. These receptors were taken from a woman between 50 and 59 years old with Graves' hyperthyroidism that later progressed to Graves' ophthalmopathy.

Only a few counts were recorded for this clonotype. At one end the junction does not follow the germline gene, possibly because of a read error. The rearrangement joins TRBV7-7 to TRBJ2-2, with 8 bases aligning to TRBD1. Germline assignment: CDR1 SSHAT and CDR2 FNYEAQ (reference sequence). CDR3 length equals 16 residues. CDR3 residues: CASSFNSGGGSGELVF. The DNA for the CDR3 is TGTGCTAGCAGTTTTAACTCAGGGGGCGGTTCCGGGGAGCTGGTTTTT.

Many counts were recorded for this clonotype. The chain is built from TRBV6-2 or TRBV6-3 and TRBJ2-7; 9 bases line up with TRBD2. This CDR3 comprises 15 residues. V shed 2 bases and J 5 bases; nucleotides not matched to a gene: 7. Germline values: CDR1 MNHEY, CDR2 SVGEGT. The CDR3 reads CASSYASGVRNEQYF. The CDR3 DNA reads TGTGCCAGCAGTTACGCTAGCGGGGTGCGAAACGAGCAGTACTTC.

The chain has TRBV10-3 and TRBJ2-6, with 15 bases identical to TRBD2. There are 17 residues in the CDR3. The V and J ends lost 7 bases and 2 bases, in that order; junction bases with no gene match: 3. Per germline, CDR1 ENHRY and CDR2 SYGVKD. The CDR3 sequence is CAITGTSGRTGANVLTF. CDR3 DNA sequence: TGTGCCATCACCGGGACTAGCGGGAGGACTGGGGCCAACGTCCTGACTTTC.

The CDR3 DNA sequence: TGTGCCAGCAGCGGACCGTCAGGGGGAAGCAATCAGCCCCAGCATTTT. Protein: CASSGPSGGSNQPQHF. V is TRBV9 and J is TRBJ1-5; 7 positions match TRBD1. Germline assignment: CDR1 SGDLS and CDR2 YYNGEE. The V and J ends lost 3 bases and 1 base, in that order; junction bases with no gene match: 7. CDR3 length: 16 amino acids.

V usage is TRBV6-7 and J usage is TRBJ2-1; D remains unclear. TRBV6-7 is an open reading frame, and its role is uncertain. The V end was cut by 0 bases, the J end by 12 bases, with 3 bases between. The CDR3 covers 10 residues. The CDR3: CASSYSRQFF. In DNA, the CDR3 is TGTGCCAGCAGTTACTCGAGGCAGTTCTTC.

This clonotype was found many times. The CDR3 protein is CASKSRGSSNQPQHF. The CDR3 coding sequence is TGTGCCAGCAAATCGAGGGGATCGAGCAATCAGCCCCAGCATTTT. The V and J genes are TRBV6-2 or TRBV6-3 and TRBJ1-5; tentative D call: TRBD1 (5 bases). The CDR3 extends over 15 amino acids. The germline V gene encodes CDR1 MNHEY and CDR2 SVGEGT. Between the trimmed V and J ends, which lost 7 bases and 1 base, there was a span of 14 bases.

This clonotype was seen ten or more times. This chain's CDR3 is CASSYSAKGDYGYTF. The CDR3 DNA follows: TGTGCCAGCAGTTACTCTGCCAAAGGTGACTATGGCTACACCTTC. V gene TRBV6-5 combines with J gene TRBJ1-2, with D uncertain. The V gene's germline CDR1 is MNHEY and CDR2 SVGAGI. V lost 0 bases, J lost 3 bases, and 11 bases lay in between. The CDR3 runs 15 residues.

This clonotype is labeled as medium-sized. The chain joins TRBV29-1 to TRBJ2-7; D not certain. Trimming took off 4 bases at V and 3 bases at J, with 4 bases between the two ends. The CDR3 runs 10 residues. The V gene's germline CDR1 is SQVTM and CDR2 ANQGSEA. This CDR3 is CSVVDYEQYF. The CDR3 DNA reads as TGCAGCGTTGTTGACTACGAGCAGTACTTC.

The DNA of the CDR3 is TGTGCCAGCAGCTTTCGATCCGAAGGCGGAAGCTCCTATAATTCACCCCTCCACTTT. This gives the protein CASSFRSEGGSSYNSPLHF. The chain has TRBV7-2 and TRBJ1-6; D uncertain. Germline-derived CDR1 and CDR2 are SGHTA and FQGNSA. Deletions cut 3 bases from V and 0 bases from J, with 18 bases between. The CDR3 length is 19 residues.

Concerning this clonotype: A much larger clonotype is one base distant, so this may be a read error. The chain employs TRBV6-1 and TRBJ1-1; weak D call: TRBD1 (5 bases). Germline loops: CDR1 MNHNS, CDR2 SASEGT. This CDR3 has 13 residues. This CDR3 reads CASSLGGVTEAYF. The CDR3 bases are TGTGCCAGCAGTCTGGGGGGGGTGACTGAAGCTTACTTT.

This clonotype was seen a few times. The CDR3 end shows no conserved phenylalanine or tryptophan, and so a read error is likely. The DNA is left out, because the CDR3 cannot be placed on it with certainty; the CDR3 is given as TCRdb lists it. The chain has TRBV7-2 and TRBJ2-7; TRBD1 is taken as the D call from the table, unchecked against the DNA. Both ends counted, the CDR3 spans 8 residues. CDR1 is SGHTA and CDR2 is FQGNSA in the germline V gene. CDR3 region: CASSWPLT.

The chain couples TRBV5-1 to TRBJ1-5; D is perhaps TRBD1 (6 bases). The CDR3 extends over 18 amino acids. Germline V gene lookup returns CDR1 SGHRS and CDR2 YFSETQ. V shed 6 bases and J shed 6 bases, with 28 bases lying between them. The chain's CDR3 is CASTLGGGYGEQVQPQHF. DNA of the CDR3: TGCGCCAGCACCCTGGGGGGGGGCTATGGGGAGCAGGTTCAGCCCCAGCATTTT. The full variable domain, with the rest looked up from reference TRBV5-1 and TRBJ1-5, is KAGVTQTPRYLIKTRGQQVTLSCSPISGHRSVSWYQQTPGQGLQFLFEYFSETQRNKGNFPGRFSGRQFSNSRSEMNVSTLELGDSALYLCASTLGGGYGEQVQPQHFGDGTRLSIL.

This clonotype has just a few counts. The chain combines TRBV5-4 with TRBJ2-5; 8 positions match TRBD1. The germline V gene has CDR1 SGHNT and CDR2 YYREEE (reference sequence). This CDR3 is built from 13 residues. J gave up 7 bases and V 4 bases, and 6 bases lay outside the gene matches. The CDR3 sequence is CASSMNRGVTQYF. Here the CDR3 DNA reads TGTGCCAGCAGCATGAACAGGGGGGTGACCCAGTACTTC.

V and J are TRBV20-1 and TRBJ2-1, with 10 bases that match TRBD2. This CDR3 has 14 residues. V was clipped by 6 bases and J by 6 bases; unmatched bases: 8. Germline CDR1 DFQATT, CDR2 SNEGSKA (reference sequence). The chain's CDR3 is CSAPSSGSGNEQFF. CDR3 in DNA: TGCAGTGCACCATCTAGCGGGAGTGGCAATGAGCAGTTCTTC.

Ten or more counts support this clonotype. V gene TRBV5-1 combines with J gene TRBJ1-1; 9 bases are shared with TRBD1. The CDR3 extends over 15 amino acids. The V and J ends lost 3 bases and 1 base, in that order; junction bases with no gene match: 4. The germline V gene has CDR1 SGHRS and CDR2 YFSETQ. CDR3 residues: CASSSLTGGNTEAFF. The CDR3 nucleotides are TGCGCCAGCAGCTCACTGACAGGGGGGAACACTGAAGCTTTCTTT.

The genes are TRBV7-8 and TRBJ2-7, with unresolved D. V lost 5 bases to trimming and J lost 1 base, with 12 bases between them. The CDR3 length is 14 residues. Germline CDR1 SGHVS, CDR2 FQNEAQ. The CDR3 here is CASSTDPGSYEQYF. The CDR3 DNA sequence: TGTGCCAGCAGCACCGACCCTGGTTCCTACGAGCAGTACTTC.

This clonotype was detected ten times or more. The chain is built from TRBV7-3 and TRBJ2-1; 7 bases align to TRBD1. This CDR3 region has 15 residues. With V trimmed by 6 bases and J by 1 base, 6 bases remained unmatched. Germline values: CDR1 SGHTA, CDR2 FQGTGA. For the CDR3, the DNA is TGTGCCAGCAGGCTGGAGACAGGGTCCTACAATGAGCAGTTCTTC. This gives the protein CASRLETGSYNEQFF.

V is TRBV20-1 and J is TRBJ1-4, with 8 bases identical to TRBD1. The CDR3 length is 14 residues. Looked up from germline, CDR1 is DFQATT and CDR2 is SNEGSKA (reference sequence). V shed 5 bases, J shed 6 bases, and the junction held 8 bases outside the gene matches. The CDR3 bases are TGCAGTGCTCATCCGACAGGGGAGGATGAAAAACTGTTTTTT. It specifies CSAHPTGEDEKLFF.

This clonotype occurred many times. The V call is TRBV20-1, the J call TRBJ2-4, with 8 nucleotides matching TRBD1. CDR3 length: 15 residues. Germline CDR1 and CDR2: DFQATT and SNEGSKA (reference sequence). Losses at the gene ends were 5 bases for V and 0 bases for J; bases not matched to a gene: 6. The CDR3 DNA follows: TGCAGTGCTCGAACCAGGGGGCGAGCCAAAAACATTCAGTACTTC. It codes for CSARTRGRAKNIQYF.

The CDR3 DNA reads as TGTGCCAGCAGCCCCGCTAGCGGGAGTGCCGCAGATACGCAGTATTTT. It translates to CASSPASGSAADTQYF. The J gene is TRBJ2-3, the V gene TRBV6-5, with 10 bases aligning to TRBD2. V lost 6 bases and J lost 4; bases outside the gene matches: 10. The germline CDR1 and CDR2 sequences are MNHEY and SVGAGI. CDR3 length: 16 amino acids.

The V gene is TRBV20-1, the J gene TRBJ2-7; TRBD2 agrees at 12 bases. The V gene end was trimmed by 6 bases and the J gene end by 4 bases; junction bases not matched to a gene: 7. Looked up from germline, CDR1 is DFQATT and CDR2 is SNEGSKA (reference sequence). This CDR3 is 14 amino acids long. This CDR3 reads CSAVTSGSSYEQYF. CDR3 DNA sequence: TGCAGTGCGGTGACTAGCGGGAGTTCTTACGAGCAGTACTTC.